This note documents a single TCR beta chain sequence. CDR1 and CDR2 (germline): SGHAT, FQNNGV. Trimming took 4 bases from V and 4 from J; bases not matched to a gene: 4. CDR3 length equals 14 residues. This entry comes from a study of blood T cell repertoires in COVID-19. Overall study context: The study drew acute and convalescent COVID-19 samples from the United States, Italy and Spain. Nucleic acid was either cDNA or gDNA, and it came from T cells, B-cell-depleted T cells, or PBMCs.

Per the study methods: Nucleated cell number was recorded as an estimate derived from reference gene primer amplification. Produced via immunoSEQ multiplex PCR; TCRdb's table is partial and in-frame only. The V and J calls and clone size come from that table; D and trimming were worked out from the DNA. In the table there are 95,000 to 100,000 clones, over 80% of which are singletons. This chain uses TRBV11-2 with TRBJ1-5; 7 nucleotides match TRBD1. This clonotype was sampled from a man over 45 with acute or convalescent COVID-19. Sequenced: peripheral blood. CDR3 sequence (DNA): TGTGCCAGCAGCTCTGGACAGGTTAATCAGCCCCAGCATTTT. This sequence encodes CASSSGQVNQPQHF.